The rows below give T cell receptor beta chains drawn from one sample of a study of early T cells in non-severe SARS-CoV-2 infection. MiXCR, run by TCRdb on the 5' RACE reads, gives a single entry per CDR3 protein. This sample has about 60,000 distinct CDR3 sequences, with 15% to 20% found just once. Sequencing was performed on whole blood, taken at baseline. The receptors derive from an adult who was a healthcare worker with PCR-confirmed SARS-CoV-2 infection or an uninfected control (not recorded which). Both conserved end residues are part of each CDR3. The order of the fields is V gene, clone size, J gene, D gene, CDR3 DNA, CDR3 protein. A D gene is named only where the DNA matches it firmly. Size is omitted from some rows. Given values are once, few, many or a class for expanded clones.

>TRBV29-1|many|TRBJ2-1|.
TGCAGCGTTGCCAGAGGCCCAGCAGGTGAGCAGTTCTTC
CSVARGPAGEQFF
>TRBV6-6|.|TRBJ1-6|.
TGTGCCAGCAGCCTGGGGGCAGGGCGGGCTTCACCCCTCCACTTT
CASSLGAGRASPLHF
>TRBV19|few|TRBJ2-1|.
TGTGCCAGTAGTATAGACCATAGGACCCGAACCAATGAGCAGTTCTTC
CASSIDHRTRTNEQFF
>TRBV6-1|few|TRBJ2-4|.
TGTGCCAGCAGTGTGGGGCAGAGCCACGGCATTCAGTACTTC
CASSVGQSHGIQYF
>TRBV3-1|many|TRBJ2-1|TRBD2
TGTGCCAGCAGCCACCGGGGGGGATCCTTGAGCTCCTACAATGAGCAGTTCTTC
CASSHRGGSLSSYNEQFF
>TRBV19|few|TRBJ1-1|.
TGTGCCAGTAGTATTTTGCCAGGGGAAACTGAAGCTTTCTTT
CASSILPGETEAFF
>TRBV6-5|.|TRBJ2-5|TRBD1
TGTGCCAGCACAGGGACAGCTCAAGAGACCCAGTACTTC
CASTGTAQETQYF
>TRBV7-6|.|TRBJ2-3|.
TGTGCCAGCAGCCCTAAGGTTGGGGAGATCGCAGATACGCAGTATTTT
CASSPKVGEIADTQYF
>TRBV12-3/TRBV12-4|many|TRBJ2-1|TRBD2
TGTGCCAGCACCTTCCGGGCTAGCGGGGAGGGCGAGCAGTTCTTC
CASTFRASGEGEQFF
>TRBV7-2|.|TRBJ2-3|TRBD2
TGTGCCAGCAGCTTAAACGGGAGGGTCACAGATACGCAGTATTTT
CASSLNGRVTDTQYF
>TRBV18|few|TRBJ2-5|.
TGTGCCAGCTCACCTAATGAGAAGACCCAGTACTTC
CASSPNEKTQYF